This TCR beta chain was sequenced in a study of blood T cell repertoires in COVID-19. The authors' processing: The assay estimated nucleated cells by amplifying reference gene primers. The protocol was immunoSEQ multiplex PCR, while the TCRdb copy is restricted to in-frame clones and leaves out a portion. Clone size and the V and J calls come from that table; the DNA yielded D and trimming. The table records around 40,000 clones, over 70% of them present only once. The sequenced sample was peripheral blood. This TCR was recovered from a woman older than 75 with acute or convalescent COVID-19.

CDR3 DNA sequence: TGTGCCAGCAGTTCGGGACTAGCGGGAGTTTCGGATACGCAGTATTTT. Translation gives CASSSGLAGVSDTQYF. The chain is built from TRBV6-5 and TRBJ2-3; 14 nucleotides agree with TRBD2. V lost 4 bases and J lost 6; bases outside the gene matches: 6. The CDR3 is made up of 16 amino acids. CDR1 and CDR2 from the germline V gene are MNHEY and SVGAGI.